Listed below are T cell receptor beta chains from one sample, sequenced in a study of CD8+ T cells in alopecia areata. The data were produced by immunoSEQ multiplex PCR, yet TCRdb's version contains in-frame clones alone and is incomplete. The table shows a few hundred thousand clones, with roughly two thirds occurring only once. This material consisted of CD4+ T cells sorted from blood, taken at week 0. These receptors were taken from a human donor with alopecia areata. Both conserved end residues are part of each CDR3. The D gene is left open where the match is weak. Rows may omit the clone size; those that give it use once, few, many or a size class.

clone_size j_call v_call cdr3_length d_call cdr3_aa cdr3_nt
few TRBJ2-6 TRBV25-1 17 - CASSEQGLSAGANVLTF TGTGCCAGCAGTGAACAGGGTCTTTCAGCTGGGGCCAACGTCCTGACTTTC
once TRBJ2-7 TRBV18 16 TRBD1 CASSPPSDRGNYEQYF TGTGCCAGCTCACCCCCCTCGGACAGGGGCAACTACGAGCAGTACTTC
- TRBJ2-3 TRBV29-1 15 - CSVASRDKATDTQYF TGCAGCGTTGCCTCCCGGGACAAAGCCACAGATACGCAGTATTTT
- TRBJ2-3 TRBV10-3 16 - CATAPPGVGVTDTQYF TGTGCCACCGCCCCTCCCGGTGTGGGGGTCACAGATACGCAGTATTTT
- TRBJ2-1 TRBV5-4 13 - CASSLKGGHEQFF TGTGCCAGCAGCTTGAAGGGTGGTCATGAGCAGTTCTTC
- TRBJ1-6 TRBV18 15 TRBD1 CASSLTGGSNSPLHF TGTGCCAGCTCCCTCACAGGGGGCAGTAATTCACCCCTCCACTTT
- TRBJ2-7 TRBV5-1 14 - CASSSSTVSYEQYF TGCGCCAGCAGCTCTTCGACTGTCTCCTACGAGCAGTACTTC
few TRBJ2-1 TRBV10-3 13 - CAISTDRFDEQFF TGTGCCATCAGTACCGACAGGTTCGATGAGCAGTTCTTC
- TRBJ1-6 TRBV5-1 16 TRBD1 CASSYYPATGESPLHF TGCGCCAGCAGCTACTACCCGGCCACAGGGGAATCACCCCTCCACTTT
- TRBJ1-6 TRBV19 12 - CASNFRDSPLHF TGTGCCAGTAACTTCCGGGATTCACCCCTCCACTTT
- TRBJ1-2 TRBV30 14 - CAWTYDRMINGYTF TGTGCCTGGACCTACGACAGGATGATTAATGGCTACACCTTC
few TRBJ2-5 TRBV5-6 11 - CASSSQETQYF TGTGCCAGCAGCTCCCAAGAGACCCAGTACTTC
few TRBJ1-4 TRBV29-1 13 TRBD1 CSVAGTGTEKLFF TGCAGCGTAGCCGGGACAGGGACTGAAAAACTGTTTTTT
- TRBJ2-7 TRBV29-1 12 - CSLLDGSYEQYF TGCAGCCTCTTGGACGGCTCCTACGAGCAGTACTTC
- TRBJ2-3 TRBV6-6 14 - CASTPGRTPDTQYF TGTGCCAGCACCCCCGGCAGAACTCCAGATACGCAGTATTTT
- TRBJ2-2 TRBV10-3 14 - CAIGTQPNTGELFF TGTGCCATCGGAACACAGCCGAACACCGGGGAGCTGTTTTTT
- TRBJ1-6 TRBV6-6 13 - CASIRGNNSPLHF TGTGCCAGCATAAGAGGGAATAATTCACCCCTCCACTTT
few TRBJ2-4 TRBV9 17 - CASSPRPSTLAKNIQYF TGTGCCAGCAGCCCTCGACCGTCGACACTAGCCAAAAACATTCAGTACTTC
many TRBJ2-7 TRBV5-4 14 TRBD1 CASSLRQGVGEQYF TGTGCCAGCAGCTTGAGGCAGGGGGTAGGCGAGCAGTACTTC
few TRBJ2-7 TRBV29-1 13 TRBD2 CSVGAGGPYEQYF TGCAGCGTTGGAGCGGGGGGGCCCTACGAGCAGTACTTC
- TRBJ2-5 TRBV6-5 14 - CASSYSRGWETQYF TGTGCCAGCAGTTACTCAAGGGGATGGGAGACCCAGTACTTC
- TRBJ2-5 TRBV10-3 14 TRBD2 CAISLRGGQETQYF TGTGCCATCAGCCTAAGGGGAGGGCAAGAGACCCAGTACTTC
- TRBJ2-5 TRBV30 14 - CAWKRLTKGETQYF TGTGCCTGGAAACGACTAACCAAGGGGGAGACCCAGTACTTC
- TRBJ2-7 TRBV25-1 13 - CASSEWGAYEQYF TGTGCCAGCAGTGAATGGGGAGCCTACGAGCAGTACTTC
- TRBJ2-5 TRBV15 12 - CATGVPRGTQYF TGTGCCACCGGGGTCCCGCGGGGGACCCAGTACTTC
- TRBJ2-1 TRBV5-1 15 - CASSPLGSSYNEQFF TGCGCCAGCAGCCCCCTGGGGAGCTCCTACAATGAGCAGTTCTTC
- TRBJ2-1 TRBV14 15 TRBD1 CASSPRTGRYNEQFF TGTGCCAGCAGCCCCCGGACAGGCAGATACAATGAGCAGTTCTTC
- TRBJ1-1 TRBV11-2 19 TRBD1 CASSSSTSVGTGVGTEAFF TGTGCCAGCAGCTCCTCCACCTCGGTGGGCACAGGGGTTGGCACTGAAGCTTTCTTT
- TRBJ1-2 TRBV5-6 15 - CASSLIFAEDYGYTF TGTGCCAGCAGCTTAATCTTCGCGGAAGACTATGGCTACACCTTC
- TRBJ2-1 TRBV6-5 14 - CASSQIASLDEQFF TGTGCCAGCAGTCAAATAGCTAGTTTGGATGAGCAGTTCTTC
- TRBJ1-4 TRBV29-1 14 - CSVERIYRASELFF TGCAGCGTTGAACGCATATACAGAGCGTCGGAACTGTTTTTT
- TRBJ2-7 TRBV10-3 15 - CAISEDSTGRYEQYF TGTGCCATCAGTGAAGATTCAACAGGAAGGTACGAGCAGTACTTC
- TRBJ2-6 TRBV6-1 12 - CAIDTGANVLTF TGTGCCATTGACACTGGGGCCAACGTCCTGACTTTC